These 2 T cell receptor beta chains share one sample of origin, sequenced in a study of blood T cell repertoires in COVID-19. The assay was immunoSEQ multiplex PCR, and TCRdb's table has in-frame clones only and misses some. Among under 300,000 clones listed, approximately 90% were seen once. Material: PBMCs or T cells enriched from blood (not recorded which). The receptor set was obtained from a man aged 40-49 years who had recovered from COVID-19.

CDR3 sequence (DNA): TGTGCCAGCAGCGCCGGGACATCACCCTACGAGCAGTACTTC. Amino acid sequence: CASSAGTSPYEQYF. The rearrangement links TRBV9 to TRBJ2-7; weak D call: TRBD1 (6 bases). The CDR3 has 14 residues. V was trimmed by 3 bases and J by 2 bases, leaving 12 bases between them. The germline gives CDR1 SGDLS, CDR2 YYNGEE.

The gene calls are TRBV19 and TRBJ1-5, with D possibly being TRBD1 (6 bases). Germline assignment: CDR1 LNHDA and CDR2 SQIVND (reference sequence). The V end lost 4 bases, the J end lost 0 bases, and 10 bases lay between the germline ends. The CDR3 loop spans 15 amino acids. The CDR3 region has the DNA TGTGCCAGTAGTACCTGGACAGATAGCAATCAGCCCCAGCATTTT. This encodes CASSTWTDSNQPQHF. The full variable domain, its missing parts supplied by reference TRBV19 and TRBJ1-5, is DGGITQSPKYLFRKEGQNVTLSCEQNLNHDAMYWYRQDPGQGLRLIYYSQIVNDFQKGDIAEGYSVSREKKESFPLTVTSAQKNPTAFYLCASSTWTDSNQPQHFGDGTRLSIL.